These 10 T cell receptor beta chains were all obtained from the same sample, sequenced in a study of T-cell reconstitution after alpha-beta-depleted transplantation in children. Overall study results and limits: One year after transplant, T-cell counts and diversity came mostly from newly produced T cells.

Unique molecular identifiers were built into the TCRbeta library. TCRdb reprocessed the PCR reads via MiXCR and lists one record per CDR3 protein. This sample has some 300,000 distinct CDR3 sequences, with around 7.1% found just once. What these receptors recognize is not known. Here the sequenced sample was peripheral blood, taken 360 days after TCRalphabeta/CD19-depleted stem cell transplant. These receptors came from a female patient aged 2-10 years who had a stem cell transplant for Fanconi anemia, so the T cells may come from the graft donor.

There are many counts of this clonotype. This chain uses TRBV4-2 with TRBJ2-3; possibly TRBD1 or TRBD2 for D (5 bases each). Germline loops: CDR1 LGHNA, CDR2 YNFKEQ. This CDR3 contains 16 residues. With 4 bases removed from V and 0 bases from J, the gap between germline ends came to 14 bases. CDR3: CASSPRVGVSTDTQYF. The CDR3 coding sequence is TGTGCCAGCAGCCCTCGAGTGGGGGTTAGCACAGATACGCAGTATTTT.

This rearrangement joins TRBV18 to TRBJ2-7; D not resolved. The CDR3 has 14 amino acids. V shed 2 bases and J shed 9 bases, with 17 bases lying between them. Germline V gives CDR1 KGHSH, CDR2 LQKENI. The CDR3 bases are TGTGCCAGCTCACCAGAGATCAGCCGGCACGGGCAGTACTTC. As protein: CASSPEISRHGQYF.

Only a few counts were recorded for this clonotype. The chain joins TRBV5-1 to TRBJ1-4; no firm D call. The CDR3 contains 13 residues. CDR1 is SGHRS and CDR2 is YFSETQ in the germline V gene. V lost 4 bases and J 0 bases, leaving 4 bases between the germline ends. The CDR3 here is CASSRATNEKLFF. CDR3 nucleotide sequence: TGCGCCAGCAGCAGGGCAACTAATGAAAAACTGTTTTTT. The whole variable domain, remainder taken from reference TRBV5-1 and TRBJ1-4, is KAGVTQTPRYLIKTRGQQVTLSCSPISGHRSVSWYQQTPGQGLQFLFEYFSETQRNKGNFPGRFSGRQFSNSRSEMNVSTLELGDSALYLCASSRATNEKLFFGSGTQLSVL.

This clonotype has ten or more counts. The gene calls are TRBV20-1 and TRBJ2-3; 7 bases are shared with TRBD2. From germline, CDR1 is DFQATT and CDR2 SNEGSKA (reference sequence). There are 14 residues in the CDR3. Trimming at V came to 1 base and at J to 1 base, leaving 2 bases not matched to a gene. The CDR3 protein is CSARVLAGTDTQYF. CDR3 nucleotide sequence: TGCAGTGCTAGAGTGCTAGCGGGCACAGATACGCAGTATTTT.

This clonotype was found many times. The V call is TRBV27, the J call TRBJ2-1; 10 bases match TRBD2. V shed 4 bases, J shed 7 bases, and the junction held 7 bases outside the gene matches. CDR1 MNHEY and CDR2 SMNVEV come from the germline V gene (reference sequence). The CDR3 is 15 amino acids. CDR3 sequence reads: CASSSRGLAWNEQFF. The CDR3 DNA reads TGTGCCAGCAGTTCGCGGGGACTAGCGTGGAATGAGCAGTTCTTC.

In this sample, this clonotype turned up a few times. This chain uses TRBV2 with TRBJ2-7; TRBD1 aligns across 7 bases. Germline V gene lookup returns CDR1 SNHLY and CDR2 FYNNEI. The length of the CDR3 is 15 residues. V gave up 6 bases and J gave up 4 bases; unmatched junction bases: 12. CDR3 residues: CASSAQNRGPYEQYF. The CDR3, as DNA: TGTGCCAGCAGCGCCCAAAACAGGGGCCCATACGAGCAGTACTTC.

This sequence joins TRBV7-2 and TRBJ2-1; the D gene could be TRBD1 or TRBD2 (5 bases each). Germline V lookup: CDR1 SGHTA, CDR2 FQGNSA. Trimming left V 0 bases short and J 6 bases short, with 15 bases between. This CDR3 region has 16 residues. In DNA form, the CDR3 reads TGTGCCAGCAGCTTAGCCCCCGGGACGGCCTTCAATGAGCAGTTCTTC. Residues: CASSLAPGTAFNEQFF. The full variable domain, its missing parts supplied by reference TRBV7-2 and TRBJ2-1, is GAGVSQSPSNKVTEKGKDVELRCDPISGHTALYWYRQSLGQGLEFLIYFQGNSAPDKSGLPSDRFSAERTGGSVSTLTIQRTQQEDSAVYLCASSLAPGTAFNEQFFGPGTRLTVL.

This chain joins TRBV30 and TRBJ2-3, with D possibly TRBD1 on 6 matching bases. This CDR3 spans 11 amino acids. Germline-derived CDR1 and CDR2 are GTSNPN and SVGIG (reference sequence). The germline V and J ends were trimmed by 8 bases and 2 bases, with 8 bases remaining between them. The CDR3 DNA reads as TGTGCCGGACAGTCCACAGATACGCAGTATTTT. Amino acids: CAGQSTDTQYF.

Ten or more counts support this clonotype. This chain connects TRBV7-2 to TRBJ2-1, with 10 positions matching TRBD2. The V gene end was trimmed by 1 base and the J gene end by 6 bases; junction bases not matched to a gene: 9. The CDR3 is 17 amino acids. The V gene's germline CDR1 is SGHTA and CDR2 FQGNSA. CDR3 region: CASSLGLILAGINEQFF. DNA of the CDR3: TGTGCCAGCAGCTTAGGGCTCATACTAGCGGGGATCAATGAGCAGTTCTTC. Drawing the rest from reference TRBV7-2 and TRBJ2-1, the complete variable domain is GAGVSQSPSNKVTEKGKDVELRCDPISGHTALYWYRQSLGQGLEFLIYFQGNSAPDKSGLPSDRFSAERTGGSVSTLTIQRTQQEDSAVYLCASSLGLILAGINEQFFGPGTRLTVL.

This clonotype was detected ten times or more. The V and J genes are TRBV15 and TRBJ2-1, with D maybe TRBD1 (5 bases). Germline V CDR1 and CDR2: LNHNV, YYDKDF (reference sequence). V lost 0 bases to trimming and J lost 8 bases, with 17 bases between them. This CDR3 contains 16 residues. The CDR3 loop is CATSRDTTGQGDEQFF. The DNA of the CDR3 is TGTGCCACCAGCAGAGATACAACGGGCCAAGGGGATGAGCAGTTCTTC.